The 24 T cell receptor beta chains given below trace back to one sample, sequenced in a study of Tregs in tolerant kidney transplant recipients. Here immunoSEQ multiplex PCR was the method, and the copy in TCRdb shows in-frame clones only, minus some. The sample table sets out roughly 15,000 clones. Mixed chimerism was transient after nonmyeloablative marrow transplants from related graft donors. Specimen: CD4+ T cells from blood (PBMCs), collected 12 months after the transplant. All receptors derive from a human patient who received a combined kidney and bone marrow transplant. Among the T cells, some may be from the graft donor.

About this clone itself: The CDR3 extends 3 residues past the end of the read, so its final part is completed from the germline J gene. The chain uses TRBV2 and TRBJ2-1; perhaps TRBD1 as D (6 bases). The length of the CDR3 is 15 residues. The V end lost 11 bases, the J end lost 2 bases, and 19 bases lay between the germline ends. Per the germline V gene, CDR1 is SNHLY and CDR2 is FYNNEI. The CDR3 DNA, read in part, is TGTGCCGGTAGGGGGATCCGTGACCCCTACAATGAG. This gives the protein CAGRGIRDPYNE. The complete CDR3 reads CAGRGIRDPYNEQFF.

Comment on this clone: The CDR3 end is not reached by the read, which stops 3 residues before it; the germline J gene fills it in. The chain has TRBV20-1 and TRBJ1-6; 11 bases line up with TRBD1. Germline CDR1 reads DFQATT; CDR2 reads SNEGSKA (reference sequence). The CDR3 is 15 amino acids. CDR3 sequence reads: CSPEPGQGDNSPLHF. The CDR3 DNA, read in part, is TGCAGCCCTGAACCGGGACAGGGGGACAATTCACCC.

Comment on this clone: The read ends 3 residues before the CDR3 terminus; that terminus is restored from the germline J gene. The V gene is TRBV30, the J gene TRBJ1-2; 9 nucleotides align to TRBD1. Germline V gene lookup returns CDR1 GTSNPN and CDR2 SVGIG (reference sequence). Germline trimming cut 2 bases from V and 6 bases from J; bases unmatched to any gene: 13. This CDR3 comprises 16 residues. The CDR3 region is CAWSSRHTGGWHGYTF. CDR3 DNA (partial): TGTGCCTGGAGTTCACGTCATACAGGGGGCTGGCATGGC.

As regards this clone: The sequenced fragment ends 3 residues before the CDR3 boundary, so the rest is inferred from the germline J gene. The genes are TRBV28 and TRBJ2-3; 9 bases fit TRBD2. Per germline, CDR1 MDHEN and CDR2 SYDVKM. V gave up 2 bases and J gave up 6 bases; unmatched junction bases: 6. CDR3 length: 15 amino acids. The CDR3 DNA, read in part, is TGTGCCAGCAGTTTAGGTGCGGGAGGGCCGGATACG. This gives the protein CASSLGAGGPDT. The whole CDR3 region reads CASSLGAGGPDTQYF.

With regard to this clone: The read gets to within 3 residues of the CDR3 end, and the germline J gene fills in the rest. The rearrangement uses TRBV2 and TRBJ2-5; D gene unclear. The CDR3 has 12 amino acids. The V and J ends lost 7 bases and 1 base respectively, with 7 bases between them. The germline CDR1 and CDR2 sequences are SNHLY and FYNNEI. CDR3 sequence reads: CASNRGQETQYF. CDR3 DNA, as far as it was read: TGTGCCAGCAACCGAGGCCAAGAGACC.

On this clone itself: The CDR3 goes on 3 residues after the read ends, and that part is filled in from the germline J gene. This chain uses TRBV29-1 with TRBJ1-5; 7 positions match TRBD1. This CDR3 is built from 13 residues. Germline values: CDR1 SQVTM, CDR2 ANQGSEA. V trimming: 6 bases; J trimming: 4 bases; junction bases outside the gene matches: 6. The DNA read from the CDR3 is TGCAGCGTGAAGACAGGGCAAAATCAGCCC. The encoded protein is CSVKTGQNQP. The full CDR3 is CSVKTGQNQPQHF.

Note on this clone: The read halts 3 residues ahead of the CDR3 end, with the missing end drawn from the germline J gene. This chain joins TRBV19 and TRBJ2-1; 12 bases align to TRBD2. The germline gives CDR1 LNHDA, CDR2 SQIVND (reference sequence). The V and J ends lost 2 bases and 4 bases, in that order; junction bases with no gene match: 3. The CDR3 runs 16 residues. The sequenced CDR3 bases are TGTGCCAGTAGTATAATCGGACTAGCGGGATACAATGAG. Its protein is CASSIIGLAGYNE. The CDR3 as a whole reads CASSIIGLAGYNEQFF.

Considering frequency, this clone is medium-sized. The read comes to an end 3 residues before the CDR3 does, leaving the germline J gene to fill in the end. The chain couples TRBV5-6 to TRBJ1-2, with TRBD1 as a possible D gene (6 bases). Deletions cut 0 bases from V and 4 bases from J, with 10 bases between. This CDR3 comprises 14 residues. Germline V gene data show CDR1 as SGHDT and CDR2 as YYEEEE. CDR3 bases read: TGTGCCAGCAGCTTGGACAGGGTAGGCTATGGC. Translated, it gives CASSLDRVGYG. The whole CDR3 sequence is CASSLDRVGYGYTF.

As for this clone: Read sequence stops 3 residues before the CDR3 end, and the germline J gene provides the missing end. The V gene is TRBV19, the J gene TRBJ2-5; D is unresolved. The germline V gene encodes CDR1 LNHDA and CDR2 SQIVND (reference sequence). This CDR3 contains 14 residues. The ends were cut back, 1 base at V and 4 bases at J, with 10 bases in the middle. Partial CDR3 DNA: TGTGCCAGTAGTATAGGGGCAGATAGAGAGACC. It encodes CASSIGADRET. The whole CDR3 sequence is CASSIGADRETQYF.

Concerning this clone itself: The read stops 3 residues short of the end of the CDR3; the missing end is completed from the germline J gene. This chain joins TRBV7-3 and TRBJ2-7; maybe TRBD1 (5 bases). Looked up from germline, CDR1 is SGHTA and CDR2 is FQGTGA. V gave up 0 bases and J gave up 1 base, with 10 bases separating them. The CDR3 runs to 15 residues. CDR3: CASSLTEAGSYEQYF. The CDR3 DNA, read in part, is TGTGCCAGCAGCTTAACGGAAGCAGGGTCCTACGAG.

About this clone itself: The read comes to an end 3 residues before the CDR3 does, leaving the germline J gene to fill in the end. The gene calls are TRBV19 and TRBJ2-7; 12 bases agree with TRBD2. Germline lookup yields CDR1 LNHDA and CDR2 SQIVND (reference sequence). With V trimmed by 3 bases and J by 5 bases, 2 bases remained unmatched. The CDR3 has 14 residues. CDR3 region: CASSMRTSGNEQYF. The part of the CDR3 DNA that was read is TGTGCCAGTAGTATGAGGACTAGCGGGAACGAG.

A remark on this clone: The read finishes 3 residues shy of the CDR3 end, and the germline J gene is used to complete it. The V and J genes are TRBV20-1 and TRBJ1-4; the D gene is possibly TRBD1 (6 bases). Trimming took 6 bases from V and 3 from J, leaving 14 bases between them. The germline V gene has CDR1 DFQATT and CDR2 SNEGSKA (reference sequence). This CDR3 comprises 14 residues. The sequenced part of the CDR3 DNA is TGCAGTGCCGGGGTGGGGGCGGCTAATGAAAAA. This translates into CSAGVGAANEK. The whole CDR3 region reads CSAGVGAANEKLFF.

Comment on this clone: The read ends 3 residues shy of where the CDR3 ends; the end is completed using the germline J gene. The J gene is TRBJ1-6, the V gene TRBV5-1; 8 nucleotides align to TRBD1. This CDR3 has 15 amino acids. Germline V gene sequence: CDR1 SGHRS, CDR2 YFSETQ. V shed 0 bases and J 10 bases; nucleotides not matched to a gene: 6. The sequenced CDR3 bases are TGCGCCAGCAGCTTGGACGCAGGGGGCGGATCACCC. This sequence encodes CASSLDAGGGSP. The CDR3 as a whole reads CASSLDAGGGSPLHF.

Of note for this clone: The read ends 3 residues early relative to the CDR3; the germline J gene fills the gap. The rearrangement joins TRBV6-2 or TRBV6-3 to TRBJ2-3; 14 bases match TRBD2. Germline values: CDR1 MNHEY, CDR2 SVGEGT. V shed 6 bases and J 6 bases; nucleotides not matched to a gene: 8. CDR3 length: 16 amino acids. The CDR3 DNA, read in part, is TGTGCCAGCAGGGGCCCGGGACTAGCGGGAGCTGATACG. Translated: CASRGPGLAGADT. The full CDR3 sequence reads CASRGPGLAGADTQYF.

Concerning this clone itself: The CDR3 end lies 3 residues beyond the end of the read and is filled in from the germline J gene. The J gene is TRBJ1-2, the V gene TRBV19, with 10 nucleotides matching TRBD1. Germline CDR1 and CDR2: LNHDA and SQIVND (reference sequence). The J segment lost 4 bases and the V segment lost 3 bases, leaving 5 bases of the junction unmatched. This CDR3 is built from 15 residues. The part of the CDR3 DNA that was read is TGTGCCAGTAGTATCTCCCGGACAGGGGGCTATGGC. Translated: CASSISRTGGYG. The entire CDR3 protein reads CASSISRTGGYGYTF.

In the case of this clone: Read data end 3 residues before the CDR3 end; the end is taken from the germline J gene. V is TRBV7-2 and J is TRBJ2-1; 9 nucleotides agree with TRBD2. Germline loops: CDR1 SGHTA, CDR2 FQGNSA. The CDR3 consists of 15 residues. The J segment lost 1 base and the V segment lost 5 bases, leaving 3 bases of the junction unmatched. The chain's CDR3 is CASSATSGSYNEQFF. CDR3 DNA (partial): TGTGCCAGCAGCGCCACTAGCGGGTCCTACAATGAG.

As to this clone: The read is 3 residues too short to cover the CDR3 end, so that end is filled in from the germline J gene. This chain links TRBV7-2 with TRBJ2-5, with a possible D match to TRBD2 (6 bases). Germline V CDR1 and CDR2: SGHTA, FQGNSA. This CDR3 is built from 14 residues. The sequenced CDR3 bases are TGTGCCAGCAGACAAGGGCGGGGAGGTGAAACC. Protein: CASRQGRGGET. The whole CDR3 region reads CASRQGRGGETQYF.

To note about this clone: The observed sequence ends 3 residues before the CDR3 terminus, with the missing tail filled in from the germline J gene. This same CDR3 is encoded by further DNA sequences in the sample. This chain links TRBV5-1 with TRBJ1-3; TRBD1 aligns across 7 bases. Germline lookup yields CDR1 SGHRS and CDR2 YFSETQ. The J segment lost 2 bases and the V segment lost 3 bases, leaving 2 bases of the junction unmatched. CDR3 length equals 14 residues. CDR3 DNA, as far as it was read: TGCGCCAGCAGCTCAGGGACAGCTGGAAACACC. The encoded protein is CASSSGTAGNT. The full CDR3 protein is CASSSGTAGNTIYF.

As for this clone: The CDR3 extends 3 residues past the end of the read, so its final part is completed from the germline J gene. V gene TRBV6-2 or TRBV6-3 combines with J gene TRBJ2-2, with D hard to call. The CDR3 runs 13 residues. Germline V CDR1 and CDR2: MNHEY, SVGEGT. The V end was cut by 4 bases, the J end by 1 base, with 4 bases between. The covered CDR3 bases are TGTGCCAGCAGTTTCCAGAACACCGGGGAG. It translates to CASSFQNTGE. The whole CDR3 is CASSFQNTGELFF.

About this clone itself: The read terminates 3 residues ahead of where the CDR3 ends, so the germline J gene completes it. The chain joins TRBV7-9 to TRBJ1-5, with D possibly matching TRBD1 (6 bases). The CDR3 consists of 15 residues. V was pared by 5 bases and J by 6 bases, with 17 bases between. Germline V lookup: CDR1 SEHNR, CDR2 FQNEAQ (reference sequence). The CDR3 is CASSPGGPGGQPQHF. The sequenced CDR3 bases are TGTGCCAGCAGCCCGGGGGGGCCCGGGGGTCAGCCC.

The CDR3 spells CASSLRLATDTQYF. CDR3 DNA, as far as it was read: TGTGCCAGCAGCTTAAGGTTGGCCACAGATACG. The chain carries TRBV7-2 and TRBJ2-3; D unclear. The read ends 3 residues shy of where the CDR3 ends; the end is completed using the germline J gene. Germline V gene data show CDR1 as SGHTA and CDR2 as FQGNSA. The V end was cut by 2 bases, the J end by 2 bases, with 8 bases between. There are 14 residues in the CDR3.

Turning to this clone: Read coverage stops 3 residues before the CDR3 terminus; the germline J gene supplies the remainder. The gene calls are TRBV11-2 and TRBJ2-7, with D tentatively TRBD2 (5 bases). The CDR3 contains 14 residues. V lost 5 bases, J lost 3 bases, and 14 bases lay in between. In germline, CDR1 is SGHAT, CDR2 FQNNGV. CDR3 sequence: CASSPRLTSYEQYF. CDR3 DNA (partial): TGTGCCAGCAGCCCAAGACTAACGAGCTACGAG.

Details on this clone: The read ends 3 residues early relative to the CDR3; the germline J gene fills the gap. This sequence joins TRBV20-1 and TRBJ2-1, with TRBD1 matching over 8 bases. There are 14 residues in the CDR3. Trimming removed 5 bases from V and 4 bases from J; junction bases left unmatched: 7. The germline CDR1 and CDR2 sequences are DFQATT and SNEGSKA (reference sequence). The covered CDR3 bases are TGCAGTGCTGATGGACAGGGCGCATACAATGAG. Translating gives CSADGQGAYNE. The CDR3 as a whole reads CSADGQGAYNEQFF.

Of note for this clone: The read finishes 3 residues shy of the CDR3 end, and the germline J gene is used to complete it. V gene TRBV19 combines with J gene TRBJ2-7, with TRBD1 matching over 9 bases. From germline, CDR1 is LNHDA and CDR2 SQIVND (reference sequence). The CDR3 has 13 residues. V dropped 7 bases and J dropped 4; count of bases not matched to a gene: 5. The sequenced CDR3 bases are TGTGCCAGTACGGGGACAGGGAGGTACGAG. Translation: CASTGTGRYE. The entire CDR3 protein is CASTGTGRYEQYF.